The clone carrying this TCR beta chain was observed many times. Every cDNA TCR molecule received its own unique molecular identifier. TCRdb passed the 5' RACE reads through MiXCR, listing each CDR3 protein once. Here the sample spans some 22,000 distinct CDR3 sequences, 4% to 5% being singletons. The germline V gene has CDR1 SGHRS and CDR2 YFSETQ. The CDR3 covers 13 residues. Trimming shortened V by 4 bases and J by 3 bases, and 9 bases separated the two germline ends. Time point here: sample taken at primary tumor resection. Frozen PBMC, nontumor lung or tumor provided whole RNA, which was sequenced unsorted. This record comes from a study of spatial heterogeneity in lung cancer.

The receptor was derived from a male donor with early-stage non-small cell lung cancer. Sample: PBMCs, taken at surgery. The J gene is TRBJ2-3, the V gene TRBV5-1; D may be TRBD1 (6 bases). The chain's CDR3 is CASSLGQTDTQYF. The CDR3, as DNA: TGCGCCAGCAGCCTTGGACAGACAGATACGCAGTATTTT.